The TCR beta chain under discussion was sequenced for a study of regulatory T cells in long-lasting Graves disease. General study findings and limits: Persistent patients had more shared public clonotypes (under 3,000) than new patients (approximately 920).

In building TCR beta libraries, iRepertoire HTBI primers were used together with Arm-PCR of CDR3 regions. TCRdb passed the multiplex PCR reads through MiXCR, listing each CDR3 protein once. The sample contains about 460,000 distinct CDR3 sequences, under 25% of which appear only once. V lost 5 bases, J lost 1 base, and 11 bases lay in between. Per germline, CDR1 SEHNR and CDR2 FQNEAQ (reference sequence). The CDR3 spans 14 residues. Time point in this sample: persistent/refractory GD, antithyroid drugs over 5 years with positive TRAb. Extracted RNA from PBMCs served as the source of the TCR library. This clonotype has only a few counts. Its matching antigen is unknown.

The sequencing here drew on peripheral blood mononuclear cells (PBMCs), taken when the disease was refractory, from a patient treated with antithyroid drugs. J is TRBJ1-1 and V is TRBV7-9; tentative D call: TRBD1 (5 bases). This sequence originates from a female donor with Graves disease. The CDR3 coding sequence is TGTGCCAGCAGCCAACTTACAGGGAACACTGAAGCTTTCTTT. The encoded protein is CASSQLTGNTEAFF.